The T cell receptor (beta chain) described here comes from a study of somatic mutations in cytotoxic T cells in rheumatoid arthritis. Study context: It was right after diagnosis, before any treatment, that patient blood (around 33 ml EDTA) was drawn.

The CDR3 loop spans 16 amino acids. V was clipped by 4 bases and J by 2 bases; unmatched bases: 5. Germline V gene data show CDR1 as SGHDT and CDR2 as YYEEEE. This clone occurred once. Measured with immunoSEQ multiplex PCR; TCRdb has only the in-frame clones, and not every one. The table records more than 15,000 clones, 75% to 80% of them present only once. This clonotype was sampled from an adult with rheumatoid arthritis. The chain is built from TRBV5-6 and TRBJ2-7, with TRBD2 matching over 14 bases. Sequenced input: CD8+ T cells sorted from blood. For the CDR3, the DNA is TGTGCCAGCAGCATAGGGACTAGCGGGAGCGCCTACGAGCAGTACTTC. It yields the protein CASSIGTSGSAYEQYF.